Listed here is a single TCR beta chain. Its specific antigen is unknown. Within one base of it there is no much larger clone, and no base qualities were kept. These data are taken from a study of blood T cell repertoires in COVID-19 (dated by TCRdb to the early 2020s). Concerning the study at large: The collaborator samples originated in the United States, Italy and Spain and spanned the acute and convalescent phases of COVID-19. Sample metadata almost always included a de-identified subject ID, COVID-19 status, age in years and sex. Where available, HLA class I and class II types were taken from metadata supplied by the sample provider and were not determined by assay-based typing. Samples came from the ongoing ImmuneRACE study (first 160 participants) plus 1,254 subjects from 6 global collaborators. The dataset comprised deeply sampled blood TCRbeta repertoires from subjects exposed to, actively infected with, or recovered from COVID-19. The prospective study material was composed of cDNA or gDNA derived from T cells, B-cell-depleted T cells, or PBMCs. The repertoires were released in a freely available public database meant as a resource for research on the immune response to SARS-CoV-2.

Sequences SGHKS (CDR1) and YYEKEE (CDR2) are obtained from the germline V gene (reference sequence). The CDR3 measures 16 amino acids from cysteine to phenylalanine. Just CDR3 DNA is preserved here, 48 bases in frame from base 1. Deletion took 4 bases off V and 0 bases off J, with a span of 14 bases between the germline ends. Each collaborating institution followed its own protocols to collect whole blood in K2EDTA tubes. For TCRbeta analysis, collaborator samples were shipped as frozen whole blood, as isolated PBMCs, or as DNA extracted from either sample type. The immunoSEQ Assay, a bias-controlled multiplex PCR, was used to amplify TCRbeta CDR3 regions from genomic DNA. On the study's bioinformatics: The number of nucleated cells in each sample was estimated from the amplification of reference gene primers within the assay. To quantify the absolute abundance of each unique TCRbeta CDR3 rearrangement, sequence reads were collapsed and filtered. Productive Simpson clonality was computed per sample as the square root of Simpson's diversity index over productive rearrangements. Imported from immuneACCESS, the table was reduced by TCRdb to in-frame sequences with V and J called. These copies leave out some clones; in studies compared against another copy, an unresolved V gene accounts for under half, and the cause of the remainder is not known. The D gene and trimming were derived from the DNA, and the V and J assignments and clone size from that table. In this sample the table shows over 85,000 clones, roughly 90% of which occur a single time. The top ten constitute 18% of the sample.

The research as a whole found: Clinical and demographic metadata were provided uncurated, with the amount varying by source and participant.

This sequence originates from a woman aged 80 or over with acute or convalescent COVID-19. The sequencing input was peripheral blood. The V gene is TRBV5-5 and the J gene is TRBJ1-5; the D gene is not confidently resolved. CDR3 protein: CASSGEETYSNQPQHF. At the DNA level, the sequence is TGTGCCAGCAGCGGGGAGGAGACCTATAGCAATCAGCCCCAGCATTTT.